The 22 T cell receptor beta chains below were found in one sample sequenced in a study of T cell clonality in common variable immunodeficiency. Produced via immunoSEQ multiplex PCR; TCRdb's table is partial and in-frame only. The sample offers tens of thousands of clones and no singletons, the top ten holding around 2%. The sample was peripheral blood mononuclear cells. All receptors come from a person aged 18-69 years in good health.

The table lists this clone with many counts. The CDR3 is CASSASAGQNSPLHF. The CDR3 DNA, read in part, is TGTGCCAGCAGCGCCTCCGCGGGACAAAATTCACCC. V and J are TRBV7-3 and TRBJ1-6; possibly TRBD1 for D (6 bases). The read falls 3 residues short of the CDR3 end, and the missing part is taken from the germline J gene. Germline V gene sequence: CDR1 SGHTA, CDR2 FQGTGA. The CDR3 length is 15 residues. V dropped 5 bases and J dropped 7 bases, with 15 bases sitting between them.

A few counts support this clone. From the germline J gene comes the end of the CDR3, since the read stops 3 residues before it. The chain recombines TRBV30 with TRBJ1-6; possibly TRBD1 for D (6 bases). The ends were cut back, 0 bases at V and 3 bases at J, with 9 bases in the middle. The CDR3 covers 15 residues. Germline V gene lookup returns CDR1 GTSNPN and CDR2 SVGIG (reference sequence). CDR3 residues: CAWSVQGGYNSPLHF. Incomplete CDR3 DNA: TGTGCCTGGAGTGTTCAAGGGGGCTATAATTCACCC.

This clone was detected only a few times. The CDR3 goes on 3 residues after the read ends, and that part is filled in from the germline J gene. This sequence joins TRBV7-9 and TRBJ1-2; D unresolved. CDR3 size: 11 residues. V gave up 6 bases and J gave up 3 bases, with 5 bases separating them. Germline V gene lookup returns CDR1 SEHNR and CDR2 FQNEAQ (reference sequence). The covered CDR3 bases are TGTGCCAGCAGTTCGGACTATGGC. Its protein is CASSSDYG. From start to end, the CDR3 is CASSSDYGYTF. The entire variable domain, with the rest obtained from reference TRBV7-9 and TRBJ1-2, is as follows: DTGVSQNPRHKITKRGQNVTFRCDPISEHNRLYWYRQTLGQGPEFLTYFQNEAQLEKSRLLSDRFSAERPKGSFSTLEIQRTEQGDSAMYLCASSSDYGYTFGSGTRLTVV.

This clone was seen repeatedly, ten times or more. The CDR3 extends 3 residues past the end of the read, so its final part is completed from the germline J gene. This rearrangement joins TRBV30 to TRBJ1-2; TRBD1 is a possible D gene (6 bases). The CDR3 has 16 residues. Per the germline V gene, CDR1 is GTSNPN and CDR2 is SVGIG (reference sequence). Deletions cut 1 base from V and 4 bases from J, with 19 bases between. The CDR3 region is CAWSDASRQALYGYTF. Partial CDR3 DNA: TGTGCCTGGAGTGACGCCAGTAGACAGGCACTCTATGGC.

This clone was counted between two and nine times. The read comes to an end 3 residues before the CDR3 does, leaving the germline J gene to fill in the end. The chain combines TRBV20-1 with TRBJ2-1; maybe TRBD2 (5 bases). The CDR3 sequence is 13 residues long. Germline CDR1 reads DFQATT; CDR2 reads SNEGSKA (reference sequence). Here the CDR3 reads CGGLGVANNEQFF. The sequenced part of the CDR3 DNA is TGCGGAGGACTCGGGGTAGCAAATAATGAG.

This clone was seen many times. The missing CDR3 end, 3 residues past where the read stops, is filled in from the germline J gene. The chain employs TRBV14 and TRBJ1-1; TRBD1 matches 8 bases. This CDR3 spans 13 amino acids. Germline V CDR1 and CDR2: SGHDN, FVKESK. The covered CDR3 bases are TGTGCCAGCAGCCAATACAGGGGGACCGAA. Its protein is CASSQYRGTE. Given in full, the CDR3 is CASSQYRGTEAFF.

This clone was observed at least ten times. The read stops 3 residues short of the end of the CDR3; the missing end is completed from the germline J gene. V and J are TRBV18 and TRBJ2-3; possibly TRBD2 for D (6 bases). V lost 1 base to trimming and J lost 5 bases, with 13 bases between them. The CDR3 covers 15 residues. Germline-derived CDR1 and CDR2 are KGHSH and LQKENI. CDR3 sequence reads: CASSPLRGSQDTQYF. The covered CDR3 bases are TGTGCCAGCTCACCACTCCGGGGGAGCCAAGATACG.

This clone was counted a few times. The CDR3 end is not reached by the read, which stops 3 residues before it; the germline J gene fills it in. The V gene is TRBV19, the J gene TRBJ1-5, with 9 bases aligning to TRBD1. The CDR3 has 14 amino acids. V lost 6 bases and J lost 2; bases outside the gene matches: 2. Germline CDR1 reads LNHDA; CDR2 reads SQIVND (reference sequence). The CDR3 loop reads CASRRDRGNQPQHF. The CDR3 bases that were read are TGTGCCAGTAGACGGGACAGGGGCAATCAGCCC.

This clone has at least ten counts. The CDR3 end falls 3 residues outside the read, so it is completed with the germline J gene. The gene calls are TRBV30 and TRBJ1-5; tentatively, D is TRBD1 (6 bases). The CDR3 consists of 15 residues. Germline V gene lookup returns CDR1 GTSNPN and CDR2 SVGIG (reference sequence). V shed 3 bases and J shed 6 bases, with 18 bases lying between them. The sequenced CDR3 bases are TGTGCCTGGAGCCACTTACAGGGTTCTAGTCAGCCC. Translated, it gives CAWSHLQGSSQP. The entire CDR3 reads CAWSHLQGSSQPQHF.

The table lists this clone with many counts. The sequenced fragment ends 3 residues before the CDR3 boundary, so the rest is inferred from the germline J gene. The rearrangement uses TRBV30 and TRBJ1-1, with 7 bases aligning to TRBD1. Looked up from germline, CDR1 is GTSNPN and CDR2 is SVGIG (reference sequence). The CDR3 covers 15 residues. The trim removed 2 bases at V and 4 bases at J, leaving 10 bases unmatched. The covered CDR3 bases are TGTGCCTGGAGTCCCTCAAGGGGGCACGGCACTGAA. It specifies CAWSPSRGHGTE. Given in full, the CDR3 is CAWSPSRGHGTEAFF.

This clone showed up many times. With the read ending 3 residues before the CDR3 end, the germline J gene is used to fill in that end. J is TRBJ1-5 and V is TRBV20-1, with 9 bases aligning to TRBD1. The CDR3 length is 16 residues. V lost 6 bases, J lost 7 bases, and 16 bases stayed unmatched. Germline assignment: CDR1 DFQATT and CDR2 SNEGSKA (reference sequence). The CDR3 bases that were read are TGCAGTGCCACGTACATACAGGGGGCTGACAGGCAGCCC. Protein sequence: CSATYIQGADRQP. The full CDR3 protein reads CSATYIQGADRQPQHF.

At least ten counts were recorded for this clone. The sequence runs out 3 residues before the end of the CDR3; the remainder is reconstructed from the germline J gene. This chain connects TRBV5-1 to TRBJ1-5; D gene uncertain. Germline CDR1 reads SGHRS; CDR2 reads YFSETQ. Trimming shortened V by 3 bases and J by 4 bases, and 5 bases separated the two germline ends. This CDR3 is 12 amino acids long. CDR3 DNA (partial): TGCGCCAGCAGCTGGCCGAATCAGCCC. Translated, it gives CASSWPNQP. The CDR3 as a whole reads CASSWPNQPQHF.

This clone was counted a few times. The read comes to an end 3 residues before the CDR3 does, leaving the germline J gene to fill in the end. The chain recombines TRBV19 with TRBJ1-5; D is undetermined. The CDR3 extends over 14 amino acids. Germline values: CDR1 LNHDA, CDR2 SQIVND (reference sequence). V was shortened by 3 bases and J by 3 bases, with 9 bases between the two germline ends. Incomplete CDR3 DNA: TGTGCCAGTAGTATTTCCAGGTTCAATCAGCCC. This gives the protein CASSISRFNQP. The entire CDR3 is CASSISRFNQPQHF. Variable domain in full (rest from reference TRBV19 and TRBJ1-5): DGGITQSPKYLFRKEGQNVTLSCEQNLNHDAMYWYRQDPGQGLRLIYYSQIVNDFQKGDIAEGYSVSREKKESFPLTVTSAQKNPTAFYLCASSISRFNQPQHFGDGTRLSIL.

Notes on this clone: The read is 3 residues too short to cover the CDR3 end, so that end is filled in from the germline J gene. The V gene is TRBV11-1, the J gene TRBJ2-3; D is uncertain. The CDR3 runs 13 residues. The germline gives CDR1 SGHAT, CDR2 FQDESV (reference sequence). Here the CDR3 reads CASSPETQETQYF. The sequenced part of the CDR3 DNA is TGTGCCAGCAGCCCAGAAACACAAGAGACG.

This clone was observed many times. The sequenced fragment ends 3 residues before the CDR3 boundary, so the rest is inferred from the germline J gene. The V and J genes are TRBV4-2 and TRBJ1-3; D uncertain. V was shortened by 0 bases and J by 0 bases, with 9 bases between the two germline ends. Germline CDR1 is LGHNA and CDR2 is YNFKEQ. This CDR3 is built from 16 residues. The covered CDR3 bases are TGTGCCAGCAGCCAAGACAGGATTAGCTCTGGAAACACC. It yields the protein CASSQDRISSGNT. The whole CDR3 sequence is CASSQDRISSGNTIYF.

This clone showed up many times. The read stops 3 residues short of the end of the CDR3; the missing end is completed from the germline J gene. The J gene is TRBJ2-6, the V gene TRBV7-3; TRBD1 aligns across 7 bases. The V gene's germline CDR1 is SGHTA and CDR2 FQGTGA. Trimming at V came to 5 bases and at J to 4 bases, leaving 5 bases not matched to a gene. The CDR3 runs 15 residues. CDR3 protein: CASSKTGPGANVLTF. CDR3 bases read: TGTGCCAGCAGCAAGACAGGGCCCGGGGCCAACGTC.

This clone came up many times. The CDR3 end falls 3 residues outside the read, so it is completed with the germline J gene. The rearrangement joins TRBV12-3 or TRBV12-4 to TRBJ1-6; D gene ambiguous. The CDR3 totals 11 residues. V shed 8 bases and J shed 7 bases, with 6 bases lying between them. This CDR3 is CASAGNSPLHF. The covered CDR3 bases are TGTGCCAGCGCAGGCAATTCACCC.

Many counts were recorded for this clone. The CDR3 goes on 3 residues after the read ends, and that part is filled in from the germline J gene. The chain employs TRBV7-2 and TRBJ1-5; weak D call: TRBD1 (6 bases). Looked up from germline, CDR1 is SGHTA and CDR2 is FQGNSA. V lost 1 base and J lost 4, with 11 bases in between. CDR3 length equals 15 residues. CDR3 amino acids: CASSLGGGGNQPQHF. The CDR3 DNA, read in part, is TGTGCCAGCAGCTTAGGAGGGGGTGGTAATCAGCCC.

This clone was counted at least ten times. Sequence at one end of the junction differs from germline and may be a read error. The read gets to within 3 residues of the CDR3 end, and the germline J gene fills in the rest. The chain couples TRBV20-1 to TRBJ2-7; no clear D gene. The germline gives CDR1 DFQATT, CDR2 SNEGSKA (reference sequence). The length of the CDR3 is 11 residues. The chain's CDR3 is CSASGIYEQYF. Incomplete CDR3 DNA: TGCAGCGCTAGTGGCATCTACGAG.

This clone was seen ten or more times. The read stops 3 residues short of the end of the CDR3; the missing end is completed from the germline J gene. The chain links TRBV30 to TRBJ1-1; D perhaps matches TRBD1 (6 bases). CDR1 is GTSNPN, CDR2 SVGIG, per germline (reference sequence). The CDR3 has 14 residues. The germline V and J ends were trimmed by 3 bases and 1 base, with 12 bases remaining between them. The sequenced part of the CDR3 DNA is TGTGCCTGGAGCAGGACAGTCACGAACACTGAA. It translates to CAWSRTVTNTE. The CDR3, in full, reads CAWSRTVTNTEAFF.

There are a few counts of this clone. CDR3 in amino acids: CASSPEGRRYSRYTF. Incomplete CDR3 DNA: TGTGCCAGCTCACCGGAGGGGCGGAGGTACTCGAGG. This chain uses TRBV18 with TRBJ1-2, with a possible D match to TRBD1 (5 bases). The observed sequence ends 3 residues before the CDR3 terminus, with the missing tail filled in from the germline J gene. The CDR3 spans 15 residues. Germline lookup yields CDR1 KGHSH and CDR2 LQKENI.

This clone was seen a handful of times. The CDR3 extends 3 residues past the end of the read, so its final part is completed from the germline J gene. This rearrangement joins TRBV19 to TRBJ2-3; 7 nucleotides match TRBD2. Germline loops: CDR1 LNHDA, CDR2 SQIVND (reference sequence). This CDR3 is built from 15 residues. The CDR3 spells CATKGGVYSNQPQYF. The sequenced CDR3 bases are TGTGCCACCAAGGGAGGGGTCTATAGCAATCAGCCG.